The TCR beta chain described here comes from a study of blood T cell repertoires in COVID-19. This CDR3 is 15 amino acids long. J lost 12 bases, V lost 4 bases, and 7 bases had no gene match. Germline V gene sequence: CDR1 SEHNR, CDR2 FQNEAQ (reference sequence). Authors' methods: Nucleated cell counts were estimated from reference gene primer amplification. The repertoire was sequenced with immunoSEQ multiplex PCR; TCRdb's copy has only in-frame clones and lacks some. V and J calls and clone size come straight from that table; D and trimming were deduced from the DNA. The data show around 150,000 clones, with over 65% seen just once and 16% held by the top ten.

Input material: peripheral blood. The sequence was collected from a man between 50 and 59 years old with acute or convalescent COVID-19. The J gene is TRBJ2-1, the V gene TRBV7-9, with TRBD2 identical over 15 bases. CDR3 amino acids: CASSSGTSGGLGQFF. Written as DNA, the CDR3 is TGTGCCAGCAGCTCCGGGACTAGCGGGGGGTTAGGGCAGTTCTTC.